This T cell receptor (beta chain) was retrieved from a study of metastatic and nonmetastatic thyroid tumors. Study context: The authors compared repertoires across blood and tumor or nodule tissue from malignant and benign thyroid patients.

Broader study findings: In both blood and tumor samples, TCR beta diversity was reported significantly higher for malignant than benign nodules.

TCRdb reprocessed the PCR reads using MiXCR. The sample gives about 69,000 clones, 12% to 15% of which show up once; just over 6.5% is in the top ten. The CDR3 is 16 amino acids. Germline CDR1 LGHDT, CDR2 YNNKEL (reference sequence). Trimming removed 0 bases from V and 4 bases from J, with 13 bases in between. Comment on this clone: Antigen specificity is unknown. Given a much more abundant clone one base away, this may be a read error.

No treatment had been given to any patient before thyroid surgery. The sequencing input was blood. The genes are TRBV3-1 and TRBJ1-3; D unclear. This TCR came from a male donor with papillary thyroid cancer or a benign thyroid nodule (not recorded which). Some clones in this sample may be carry-over from other donors' samples. The DNA of the CDR3 is TGTGCCAGCAGCCAAGATGTGGACCGCGGAGGAAACACCATATATTTT. Translation gives CASSQDVDRGGNTIYF.